This is a list of T cell receptor beta chains from one sample in a study of PD-1 blockade in classical Hodgkin lymphoma. Profiled with immunoSEQ multiplex PCR; TCRdb holds only in-frame clones, not every one. The data show tens of thousands of clones, 80% seen once. The sample in question was peripheral blood mononuclear cells (PBMCs), obtained before the fourth cycle of nivolumab. Receptor source: a human donor with classical Hodgkin lymphoma. Both conserved end residues are part of each CDR3. D genes are given only for firm matches. Clone size is shown for a subset of rows, as once, few, many or a class of expanded clone.

>TRBJ2-1|-|15|TRBD2|TRBV28
CASSFSAGVYNEQFF
TGTGCCAGCAGTTTCTCGGCGGGGGTTTACAATGAGCAGTTCTTC
>TRBJ1-6|-|12|-|TRBV28
CASSLIGSPLHF
TGTGCCAGCAGTCTAATAGGTTCACCCCTCCACTTT
>TRBJ2-5|once|12|-|TRBV27
CASSHLQETQYF
TGTGCCAGCAGTCACCTACAAGAGACCCAGTACTTC
>TRBJ1-5|-|15|TRBD1|TRBV6-1
CASSPSTGGYQPQHF
TGTGCCAGCAGTCCATCTACAGGGGGATATCAGCCCCAGCATTTT
>TRBJ1-2|once|12|-|TRBV19
CASSLPGNGYTF
TGTGCCAGTAGTCTCCCAGGGAATGGCTACACCTTC
>TRBJ1-1|-|14|-|TRBV18
CASSGEALVTEAFF
TGTGCCAGCTCAGGGGAGGCTCTGGTCACTGAAGCTTTCTTT
>TRBJ1-5|once|14|-|TRBV2
CASSAGLENQPQHF
TGTGCCAGCAGTGCGGGACTGGAAAATCAGCCCCAGCATTTT
>TRBJ2-3|-|19|-|TRBV1
CTSLPIPSLYGAVRDTQYF
TGCACCAGCTTACCAATCCCCTCCCTATACGGAGCGGTCCGGGATACGCAGTATTTT
>TRBJ1-3|-|16|-|TRBV6-5
CASSSTQGVSGNTIYF
TGTGCCAGCAGTTCTACCCAGGGCGTCTCTGGAAACACCATATATTTT
>TRBJ2-6|-|15|-|TRBV30
CAWSVSNLWANVLTF
TGTGCCTGGAGTGTGAGCAACCTCTGGGCCAACGTCCTGACTTTC
>TRBJ1-4|-|15|-|TRBV7-2
CASSLVVGVVEKLFF
TGTGCCAGCAGCTTAGTTGTAGGGGTTGTTGAAAAACTGTTTTTT
>TRBJ2-7|-|12|-|TRBV10-2
CASSEEILEQYF
TGCGCCAGCAGTGAGGAGATTCTCGAGCAGTACTTC
>TRBJ2-7|once|16|-|TRBV5-6
CASSLEGVRRSYEQYF
TGTGCCAGCAGCTTGGAAGGGGTCAGAAGGTCCTACGAGCAGTACTTC
>TRBJ1-4|-|12|-|TRBV29-1
CSVNIVAEKLFF
TGCAGCGTTAATATAGTAGCTGAAAAACTGTTTTTT
>TRBJ1-5|few|13|-|TRBV6-1
CASSELNTQGQHF
TGTGCCAGCAGTGAGCTGAACACACAGGGCCAGCATTTT
>TRBJ1-1|-|15|-|TRBV27
CASTDHGASDTEAFF
TGTGCCAGCACGGATCACGGGGCCTCGGACACTGAAGCTTTCTTT
>TRBJ1-2|-|12|-|TRBV28
CASRGTNYGYTF
TGTGCCAGCAGGGGGACTAACTATGGCTACACCTTC
>TRBJ1-1|-|14|-|TRBV5-5
CASSLWGAGTEAFF
TGTGCCAGCAGCTTGTGGGGGGCAGGCACTGAAGCTTTCTTT
>TRBJ1-1|-|13|-|TRBV2
CASSFPGNTEAFF
TGTGCCAGCAGTTTCCCGGGGAACACTGAAGCTTTCTTT
>TRBJ2-3|-|16|TRBD2|TRBV6-1
CASSETHSGITDTQYF
TGTGCCAGCAGCGAAACCCATAGCGGGATTACAGATACGCAGTATTTT
>TRBJ2-7|-|16|TRBD1|TRBV7-4
CASSQTDRAYSYEQYF
TGTGCCAGCAGCCAAACCGACAGGGCCTATTCCTACGAGCAGTACTTC
>TRBJ1-5|-|13|-|TRBV18
CASSPDRDQPQHF
TGTGCCAGCTCACCGGATAGAGATCAGCCCCAGCATTTT
>TRBJ1-5|-|14|-|TRBV5-4
CASSLGGSDQPQHF
TGTGCCAGCAGCTTGGGAGGCTCGGATCAGCCCCAGCATTTT
>TRBJ2-7|-|13|-|TRBV11-3
CASSSRQVYEQYF
TGTGCCAGCAGCTCGCGACAGGTCTACGAGCAGTACTTC
>TRBJ1-5|once|13|-|TRBV10-3
CAIRGQPDQPQHF
TGTGCCATCAGAGGTCAACCCGATCAGCCCCAGCATTTT
>TRBJ2-2|-|15|-|TRBV7-9
CASSFMTSNTGELFF
TGTGCCAGCAGCTTTATGACCAGTAACACCGGGGAGCTGTTTTTT
>TRBJ1-5|few|13|-|TRBV5-5
CASSGGEYQPQHF
TGTGCCAGCAGCGGGGGGGAGTATCAGCCCCAGCATTTT
>TRBJ1-2|-|13|-|TRBV7-9
CASFRVGNYGYTF
TGTGCCAGCTTCAGGGTAGGAAACTATGGCTACACCTTC
>TRBJ1-1|-|11|-|TRBV30
CAWSVIRGAFF
TGTGCCTGGAGTGTAATCCGGGGAGCTTTCTTT
>TRBJ2-7|-|16|-|TRBV5-1
CASSLIPRQGGYEQYF
TGCGCCAGCAGCTTGATCCCACGGCAGGGTGGCTACGAGCAGTACTTC
>TRBJ2-1|-|14|-|TRBV11-1
CASSSSMGYNEQFF
TGTGCCAGCAGCTCCTCGATGGGGTACAATGAGCAGTTCTTC
>TRBJ1-1|-|12|-|TRBV5-1
CASSLLDTEAFF
TGCGCCAGCAGCTTGTTGGACACTGAAGCTTTCTTT
>TRBJ2-5|-|17|TRBD2|TRBV9
CASSASGLAEGGETQYF
TGTGCCAGCAGCGCCTCCGGACTAGCGGAGGGAGGGGAGACCCAGTACTTC
>TRBJ1-5|-|14|-|TRBV7-2
CASSLGRVEQPQHF
TGTGCCAGCAGCTTAGGTAGGGTGGAGCAGCCCCAGCATTTT